The 16 T cell receptor beta chains below were found in one sample sequenced in a study of blood T cell repertoires in COVID-19. Sequenced by immunoSEQ multiplex PCR; TCRdb stores in-frame clones only, minus some. The table shows fewer than 180,000 clones, with approximately 88% occurring only once. The specimen was peripheral blood. These receptors were collected from a man between 65 and 85 years old with acute or convalescent COVID-19.

The rearrangement links TRBV7-6 to TRBJ2-7; 7 positions match TRBD1. The germline V gene has CDR1 SGHVS and CDR2 FNYEAQ. V trimming: 2 bases; J trimming: 5 bases; junction bases outside the gene matches: 6. The CDR3 has 14 residues. The CDR3 reads CASSLIRGSNEQYF. CDR3 sequence (DNA): TGTGCCAGCAGCTTAATCAGGGGGTCCAACGAGCAGTACTTC.

The V gene is TRBV5-8, the J gene TRBJ1-1; 7 bases match TRBD1. CDR1 SGHTS and CDR2 YDEGEE come from the germline V gene. This CDR3 is built from 17 residues. The V and J ends lost 0 bases and 0 bases, in that order; junction bases with no gene match: 8. This CDR3 reads CASSLVGGQIMNTEAFF. DNA for the CDR3: TGTGCCAGCAGCTTGGTGGGGGGACAGATAATGAACACTGAAGCTTTCTTT.

The chain employs TRBV24-1 and TRBJ1-2, with TRBD1 matching over 7 bases. J gave up 4 bases and V 10 bases, and 2 bases lay outside the gene matches. The CDR3 runs to 11 residues. Germline V gene data show CDR1 as KGHDR and CDR2 as SFDVKD. The CDR3, as DNA: TGTGCCACTCGGGACAGCTATGGCTACACCTTC. This codes for CATRDSYGYTF.

V is TRBV5-6 and J is TRBJ2-7; D is possibly TRBD1 (7 bases). Trimming removed 7 bases at V and 5 bases at J, with 16 bases between. CDR1 and CDR2 from the germline V gene are SGHDT and YYEEEE. This CDR3 has 13 amino acids. The CDR3 nucleotides are TGTGCCAGCTCCCGGACAGGAGGGGACGAGCAGTACTTC. Protein sequence: CASSRTGGDEQYF.

The chain recombines TRBV2 with TRBJ1-1; 8 nucleotides align to TRBD1. The junction had 9 bases not matched to a gene; V was cut back by 8 bases and J by 1 base. Germline V gene sequence: CDR1 SNHLY, CDR2 FYNNEI. The CDR3 contains 15 residues. CDR3 DNA sequence: TGTGCCAGCTCCGCGGGGGACAGGCGGAACACTGAAGCTTTCTTT. Its protein product is CASSAGDRRNTEAFF.

V and J are TRBV6-6 and TRBJ1-1; 8 bases are a match to TRBD1. Losses at the gene ends were 2 bases for V and 4 bases for J; bases not matched to a gene: 9. CDR1 MNHNY and CDR2 SVGAGI come from the germline V gene (reference sequence). This CDR3 comprises 16 residues. DNA for the CDR3: TGTGCCAGCAGTTACAGGGGGGGTCAGGGGGCCACTGAAGCTTTCTTT. Translation gives CASSYRGGQGATEAFF.

V and J are TRBV19 and TRBJ2-3; 11 nucleotides align to TRBD2. Trimming at V came to 1 base and at J to 6 bases, leaving 6 bases not matched to a gene. Germline V gene sequence: CDR1 LNHDA, CDR2 SQIVND (reference sequence). The CDR3 is 16 amino acids. CDR3 sequence reads: CASSIGSASGGDTQYF. As DNA, the CDR3 is TGTGCCAGTAGTATAGGGAGTGCTAGCGGGGGGGATACGCAGTATTTT.

The rearrangement joins TRBV5-1 to TRBJ1-1, with D tentatively TRBD1 (6 bases). The CDR3 has 17 amino acids. Looked up from germline, CDR1 is SGHRS and CDR2 is YFSETQ. The V and J ends lost 4 bases and 2 bases respectively, with 21 bases between them. The CDR3 protein is CASSPDGGARGNTEAFF. CDR3 sequence (DNA): TGCGCCAGCAGCCCCGACGGAGGAGCCAGGGGAAACACTGAAGCTTTCTTT.

The V call is TRBV7-2, the J call TRBJ2-7, with 8 bases that match TRBD2. CDR1 is SGHTA, CDR2 FQGNSA, per germline. The CDR3 length is 18 residues. J was trimmed by 4 bases and V by 2 bases; bases with no gene match: 16. CDR3 DNA: TGTGCCAGCAGCTTAAGAACGGGAGGGCCGATTGGGGCGTACGAGCAGTACTTC. Its protein product is CASSLRTGGPIGAYEQYF.

This chain joins TRBV6-5 and TRBJ2-7; TRBD2 matches at 13 bases. CDR1 is MNHEY and CDR2 is SVGAGI in the germline V gene. The ends lost 8 bases at V and 3 bases at J; junction bases unmatched: 7. CDR3 length: 15 residues. The CDR3 protein is CASRGGLAGIYEQYF. CDR3 nucleotide sequence: TGTGCCAGCCGCGGGGGACTAGCGGGAATCTACGAGCAGTACTTC.

There are a few counts of this clone. This chain links TRBV7-3 with TRBJ2-7; perhaps TRBD1 as D (5 bases). CDR3 length equals 14 residues. In germline, CDR1 is SGHTA, CDR2 FQGTGA. V lost 5 bases to trimming and J lost 7 bases, with 18 bases between them. CDR3 amino acids: CASSPSQGIGEQYF. For the CDR3, the DNA is TGTGCCAGCAGCCCCTCCCAGGGAATCGGGGAGCAGTACTTC. The variable domain in full, completed from reference TRBV7-3 and TRBJ2-7, reads GAGVSQTPSNKVTEKGKYVELRCDPISGHTALYWYRQSLGQGPEFLIYFQGTGAADDSGLPNDRFFAVRPEGSVSTLKIQRTERGDSAVYLCASSPSQGIGEQYFGPGTRLTVT.

V gene TRBV19 combines with J gene TRBJ1-1; maybe TRBD1 (6 bases). Trimming removed 4 bases at V and 2 bases at J, with 17 bases between. The CDR3 runs 16 residues. Per the germline V gene, CDR1 is LNHDA and CDR2 is SQIVND (reference sequence). The CDR3 region has the DNA TGTGCCAGTAGTAGTTGGGGGCGAAGGGGTAACACTGAAGCTTTCTTT. Translation gives CASSSWGRRGNTEAFF. The full variable domain, completed using reference TRBV19 and TRBJ1-1, is DGGITQSPKYLFRKEGQNVTLSCEQNLNHDAMYWYRQDPGQGLRLIYYSQIVNDFQKGDIAEGYSVSREKKESFPLTVTSAQKNPTAFYLCASSSWGRRGNTEAFFGQGTRLTVV.

This rearrangement joins TRBV5-5 to TRBJ2-7, with D possibly matching TRBD2 (5 bases). The CDR3 sequence is 13 residues long. The germline gives CDR1 SGHKS, CDR2 YYEKEE (reference sequence). The V and J ends lost 4 bases and 5 bases respectively, with 13 bases between them. The CDR3 reads CASSLPSGNEQYF. The CDR3 region has the DNA TGTGCCAGCAGCCTACCTTCGGGGAACGAGCAGTACTTC.

The chain links TRBV11-2 to TRBJ2-7; 9 nucleotides agree with TRBD2. Germline CDR1 SGHAT, CDR2 FQNNGV. The V and J ends lost 10 bases and 2 bases, in that order; junction bases with no gene match: 6. The CDR3 covers 13 residues. The CDR3 DNA follows: TGTGCCACCAGGTCTAGCGGGGCCTACGAGCAGTACTTC. Protein product: CATRSSGAYEQYF.

This chain connects TRBV18 to TRBJ2-2, with D possibly TRBD2 on 6 matching bases. V shed 3 bases and J shed 4 bases, with 18 bases lying between them. This CDR3 comprises 17 residues. Germline V lookup: CDR1 KGHSH, CDR2 LQKENI. The CDR3 reads CASSPRGAARGTGELFF. DNA of the CDR3: TGTGCCAGCTCACCCCGCGGGGCGGCGAGGGGCACCGGGGAGCTGTTTTTT. The full variable domain, with the rest looked up from reference TRBV18 and TRBJ2-2, is NAGVMQNPRHLVRRRGQEARLRCSPMKGHSHVYWYRQLPEEGLKFMVYLQKENIIDESGMPKERFSAEFPKEGPSILRIQQVVRGDSAAYFCASSPRGAARGTGELFFGEGSRLTVL.

This clone was counted only a few times. The chain joins TRBV5-1 to TRBJ1-1, with D perhaps TRBD1 (6 bases). V lost 4 bases and J 6 bases, leaving 16 bases between the germline ends. The CDR3 length is 14 residues. The germline gives CDR1 SGHRS, CDR2 YFSETQ. The chain's CDR3 is CASSRRNPGAEAFF. CDR3 nucleotides: TGCGCCAGCAGCCGCCGCAACCCAGGGGCTGAAGCTTTCTTT.